This passage covers 26 T cell receptor beta chains from one sample sequenced in a study of cytomegalovirus exposure and HLA in healthy donors. 13 Jbeta primers and 60 Vbeta primers were used for the PCR. Repertoires were generated with immunoSEQ multiplex PCR, while TCRdb's copy carries only in-frame clones and drops some. The sample records 200,000 or so clones, about 83% being singletons. The material sequenced was PBMCs. All receptors derive from a woman aged 25 to 45 in good health and CMV-seropositive.

The V and J genes are TRBV6-5 and TRBJ2-7; 10 positions agree with TRBD1. The CDR3 extends over 15 amino acids. Germline V gene lookup returns CDR1 MNHEY and CDR2 SVGAGI. V dropped 2 bases and J dropped 4; count of bases not matched to a gene: 5. DNA for the CDR3: TGTGCCAGCAGTTACGGGACAGGGGCTAGGTACGAGCAGTACTTC. Protein product: CASSYGTGARYEQYF.

The chain employs TRBV6-5 and TRBJ2-7; no definite D call. Looked up from germline, CDR1 is MNHEY and CDR2 is SVGAGI. The CDR3 sequence is 13 residues long. Trimming removed 3 bases at V and 0 bases at J, with 6 bases between. The CDR3: CASSYVRSYEQYF. In DNA form, the CDR3 reads TGTGCCAGCAGTTATGTCCGCTCCTACGAGCAGTACTTC.

This sequence joins TRBV11-2 and TRBJ2-7; 9 positions agree with TRBD1. V was pared by 3 bases and J by 4 bases, with 1 base of the junction left unmatched. CDR3 length: 13 amino acids. The germline gives CDR1 SGHAT, CDR2 FQNNGV. CDR3: CASSFGTGYEQYF. CDR3 bases: TGTGCCAGCAGCTTCGGGACAGGGTACGAGCAGTACTTC.

The chain is built from TRBV28 and TRBJ1-1; D possibly corresponds to TRBD1 (5 bases). The germline CDR1 and CDR2 sequences are MDHEN and SYDVKM. CDR3 length: 15 amino acids. Trimming removed 8 bases from V and 0 bases from J, with 16 bases in between. The CDR3 region is CASGASGRMNTEAFF. CDR3 nucleotide sequence: TGTGCCAGCGGGGCCTCCGGCAGAATGAACACTGAAGCTTTCTTT. The full variable domain, in which reference TRBV28 and TRBJ1-1 provide the parts outside the CDR3, is DVKVTQSSRYLVKRTGEKVFLECVQDMDHENMFWYRQDPGLGLRLIYFSYDVKMKEKGDIPEGYSVSREKKERFSLILESASTNQTSMYLCASGASGRMNTEAFFGQGTRLTVV.

Notes on this clone: Germline is not matched at one junction end, which may reflect a read error. V is TRBV5-1 and J is TRBJ1-2, with D unresolved. The CDR3 runs to 13 residues. Germline V gene data show CDR1 as SGHRS and CDR2 as YFSETQ. CDR3 sequence reads: CASSVGLTGQTHF. CDR3 in DNA: TGCGCCAGCAGCGTGGGATTAACTGGGCAGACACACTTC.

This clone has just a few counts. DNA for the CDR3: TGTGCCAGCGGGCCTCGGACATACAATGAGCAGTTCTTC. As protein: CASGPRTYNEQFF. The chain uses TRBV27 and TRBJ2-1; D is perhaps TRBD1 (5 bases). Trimming shortened V by 8 bases and J by 4 bases, and 12 bases separated the two germline ends. Germline loops: CDR1 MNHEY, CDR2 SMNVEV (reference sequence). This CDR3 spans 13 amino acids.

The chain recombines TRBV7-6 with TRBJ2-1, with D maybe TRBD2 (6 bases). CDR1 is SGHVS, CDR2 FNYEAQ, per germline. The CDR3 totals 13 residues. V dropped 0 bases and J dropped 12 bases, with 12 bases sitting between them. The CDR3 sequence: CASSLAAGYGQFF. The CDR3 nucleotides read TGTGCCAGCAGCTTAGCCGCGGGATATGGGCAGTTCTTC.

This chain connects TRBV5-8 to TRBJ2-3, with D perhaps TRBD2 (5 bases). Deletions cut 0 bases from V and 5 bases from J, with 13 bases between. The CDR3 has 15 residues. CDR1 SGHTS and CDR2 YDEGEE come from the germline V gene. This CDR3 reads CASSLEVGVVDTQYF. The CDR3 nucleotides are TGTGCCAGCAGCTTGGAAGTGGGAGTGGTAGATACGCAGTATTTT.

The rearrangement links TRBV7-9 to TRBJ1-5, with a tentative D call TRBD1 (6 bases). V lost 5 bases, J lost 7 bases, and 18 bases lay in between. Germline V gives CDR1 SEHNR, CDR2 FQNEAQ (reference sequence). The CDR3 spans 15 residues. In nucleotides, the CDR3 is TGTGCCAGCAGCGCGGGGAGGGGAAGGGGGCAGCCCCAGCATTTT. This gives the protein CASSAGRGRGQPQHF.

V usage is TRBV5-1 and J usage is TRBJ1-1; a weak D match, TRBD1 (6 bases). Trimming stripped 4 bases from V and 9 bases from J, with 19 bases between. The CDR3 covers 14 residues. The V gene's germline CDR1 is SGHRS and CDR2 YFSETQ. DNA for the CDR3: TGCGCCAGCAGCCCCCACGACGGACAGTTGCAAGCTTTCTTT. It is translated as CASSPHDGQLQAFF.

This clone came up once. The chain joins TRBV29-1 to TRBJ1-1; no firm D call. This CDR3 is 12 amino acids long. With 3 bases removed from V and 1 base from J, the gap between germline ends came to 6 bases. Germline CDR1 reads SQVTM; CDR2 reads ANQGSEA. CDR3 bases: TGCAGCGTTGACTTCAGGAACACTGAAGCTTTCTTT. Protein: CSVDFRNTEAFF.

This clone was picked up a small number of times. The V gene is TRBV19, the J gene TRBJ2-3, with D uncertain. Trimming took 4 bases from V and 6 from J, leaving 8 bases between them. Per germline, CDR1 LNHDA and CDR2 SQIVND (reference sequence). The CDR3 is made up of 12 amino acids. The CDR3 nucleotides read TGTGCCAGTAGTACCTATCCCGATACGCAGTATTTT. Translation gives CASSTYPDTQYF. The full variable domain, in which reference TRBV19 and TRBJ2-3 provide the parts outside the CDR3, is DGGITQSPKYLFRKEGQNVTLSCEQNLNHDAMYWYRQDPGQGLRLIYYSQIVNDFQKGDIAEGYSVSREKKESFPLTVTSAQKNPTAFYLCASSTYPDTQYFGPGTRLTVL.

This clone has a handful of counts. The chain carries TRBV5-6 and TRBJ1-6; 8 nucleotides line up with TRBD1. The CDR3 is made up of 14 amino acids. Germline V gives CDR1 SGHDT, CDR2 YYEEEE. V lost 1 base and J lost 7; bases outside the gene matches: 1. The CDR3 spells CASSLYRGNSPLHF. In DNA, the CDR3 is TGTGCCAGCAGCTTGTACAGGGGGAATTCACCCCTCCACTTT.

This chain connects TRBV7-2 to TRBJ1-4; 9 bases are a match to TRBD1. With V trimmed by 3 bases and J by 7 bases, 6 bases remained unmatched. Germline CDR1 SGHTA, CDR2 FQGNSA. This CDR3 has 15 amino acids. This CDR3 reads CASSFDRGKGEKLFF. The CDR3 region has the DNA TGTGCCAGCAGCTTCGACAGGGGGAAGGGTGAAAAACTGTTTTTT.

V gene TRBV7-9 combines with J gene TRBJ1-4, with 9 positions matching TRBD1. The V gene end was trimmed by 5 bases and the J gene end by 0 bases; junction bases not matched to a gene: 4. This CDR3 is built from 16 residues. The germline gives CDR1 SEHNR, CDR2 FQNEAQ (reference sequence). The CDR3 DNA sequence: TGTGCCAGCAGCAAGGGACAGGGCGCAACTAATGAAAAACTGTTTTTT. It codes for CASSKGQGATNEKLFF.

The CDR3 region has the DNA TGTGCCAGCGGGCTGGGACTGGCTGACGAGCAGTACTTC. Amino acids: CASGLGLADEQYF. The V gene is TRBV2, the J gene TRBJ2-7; D might be TRBD2 (6 bases). The V and J ends lost 8 bases and 5 bases respectively, with 16 bases between them. Germline V gene sequence: CDR1 SNHLY, CDR2 FYNNEI. This CDR3 is built from 13 residues.

The chain recombines TRBV29-1 with TRBJ1-2, with 11 bases lining up with TRBD1. Unmatched junction bases numbered 9, after V lost 6 bases and J lost 0 bases. This CDR3 spans 16 amino acids. Germline V lookup: CDR1 SQVTM, CDR2 ANQGSEA. The CDR3 loop reads CSVPRTGGLANYGYTF. CDR3 nucleotides: TGCAGCGTCCCGAGGACAGGGGGCTTAGCTAACTATGGCTACACCTTC.

The gene calls are TRBV19 and TRBJ2-3; D is unclear. The CDR3 runs to 15 residues. V lost 7 bases and J 1 base, leaving 15 bases between the germline ends. Germline CDR1 and CDR2: LNHDA and SQIVND (reference sequence). This CDR3 is CASTAGVVGTDTQYF. CDR3 nucleotide sequence: TGTGCCAGTACCGCAGGTGTGGTAGGCACAGATACGCAGTATTTT.

This chain uses TRBV19 with TRBJ2-7, with 9 nucleotides matching TRBD1. Looked up from germline, CDR1 is LNHDA and CDR2 is SQIVND (reference sequence). The J segment lost 2 bases and the V segment lost 6 bases, leaving 8 bases of the junction unmatched. There are 15 residues in the CDR3. The CDR3, as DNA: TGTGCCAGTAGCCTTGGACAGGGGATCACCTACGAGCAGTACTTC. Protein product: CASSLGQGITYEQYF.

The V call is TRBV27, the J call TRBJ2-5, with D possibly being TRBD2 (7 bases). Germline V lookup: CDR1 MNHEY, CDR2 SMNVEV (reference sequence). The CDR3 is 11 amino acids. V gave up 5 bases and J gave up 7 bases, with 8 bases separating them. CDR3 protein: CASSRGGTQYF. In nucleotides, the CDR3 is TGTGCCAGCAGTAGGGGGGGGACCCAGTACTTC.

The chain links TRBV15 to TRBJ1-2, with D hard to call. The CDR3 totals 14 residues. V was cut by 1 base and J by 8 bases, with 14 bases left in between. CDR1 is LNHNV, CDR2 YYDKDF, per germline (reference sequence). DNA for the CDR3: TGTGCCACCAGCAGAGTAGCCAGAACTGGAGGCTACACCTTC. Its protein is CATSRVARTGGYTF.

This clone was observed a single time. J is TRBJ1-6 and V is TRBV5-1; D is possibly TRBD1 (6 bases). The CDR3 loop spans 15 amino acids. The germline V and J ends were trimmed by 0 bases and 7 bases, with 11 bases remaining between them. Germline V gene sequence: CDR1 SGHRS, CDR2 YFSETQ. The CDR3 DNA sequence: TGCGCCAGCAGCTTGGACAGGGTTTGGAATTCACCCCTCCACTTT. Translation: CASSLDRVWNSPLHF.

V usage is TRBV5-1 and J usage is TRBJ2-5; TRBD1 matches at 10 bases. V shed 5 bases, J shed 5 bases, and the junction held 12 bases outside the gene matches. The CDR3 totals 16 residues. Germline V CDR1 and CDR2: SGHRS, YFSETQ. CDR3 sequence reads: CASRQPGQGFRETQYF. CDR3 sequence (DNA): TGCGCCAGCAGACAACCGGGACAGGGGTTCCGGGAGACCCAGTACTTC.

The V call is TRBV28, the J call TRBJ1-4; maybe TRBD1 (5 bases). Germline CDR1 is MDHEN and CDR2 is SYDVKM. V was cut by 5 bases and J by 3 bases, with 22 bases left in between. This CDR3 is built from 18 residues. The CDR3 DNA reads TGTGCCAGCAGTCCTCCGGGGGGGAGGGCGGGGGCTAATGAAAAACTGTTTTTT. Amino acid sequence: CASSPPGGRAGANEKLFF.

V usage is TRBV7-9 and J usage is TRBJ2-4; 7 bases fit TRBD1. The junction had 4 bases not matched to a gene; V was cut back by 5 bases and J by 6 bases. The CDR3 covers 13 residues. CDR1 SEHNR and CDR2 FQNEAQ come from the germline V gene (reference sequence). CDR3 nucleotide sequence: TGTGCCAGCAGCCGTCGGGACAGAAACATTCAGTACTTC. Translated, it gives CASSRRDRNIQYF.

This clone was seen once. The J gene is TRBJ1-1, the V gene TRBV27; 7 bases align to TRBD1. Unmatched junction bases numbered 5, after V lost 2 bases and J lost 5 bases. The CDR3 is made up of 14 amino acids. Germline lookup yields CDR1 MNHEY and CDR2 SMNVEV (reference sequence). CDR3 region: CASSLDRARTEAFF. CDR3 sequence (DNA): TGTGCCAGCAGTTTAGACAGGGCGAGGACTGAAGCTTTCTTT.